This T cell receptor (beta chain) is drawn from a study of post-analysis software for immune sequencing data. Overall study: The disease courses spanned relapsing-remitting, secondary progressive and progressive-relapsing forms of multiple sclerosis. General observations from the study: Four or five TRBV segments were significantly more frequent in patients than in controls. TRBV5-6, TRBV5-1 and TRBV20-1 were among these segments. Samples from one preparation batch, clustered by F measure, grouped strongly together. Multiple sclerosis patients showed significantly lower normalized Chao1 diversity than controls did.

This clonotype was seen a handful of times. Its antigen is unidentified. Included in the TCR beta cDNA libraries were unique molecular identifiers. TCRdb itself ran the PCR reads through MiXCR, one entry per CDR3 protein. The sample lists roughly 800,000 distinct CDR3 sequences; about 32% were seen once. Trimming took 2 bases from V and 6 from J, leaving 11 bases between them. The CDR3 sequence is 15 residues long. In germline, CDR1 is SGHAT, CDR2 FQNNGV. The rearrangement uses TRBV11-2 and TRBJ1-6; D is unresolved. The receptor comes from a girl aged 5 to 17 with multiple sclerosis. The material sequenced was blood. The CDR3 is CASSLYRAVNSPLHF. DNA of the CDR3: TGTGCCAGCAGCTTATACCGGGCCGTTAATTCACCCCTCCACTTT.